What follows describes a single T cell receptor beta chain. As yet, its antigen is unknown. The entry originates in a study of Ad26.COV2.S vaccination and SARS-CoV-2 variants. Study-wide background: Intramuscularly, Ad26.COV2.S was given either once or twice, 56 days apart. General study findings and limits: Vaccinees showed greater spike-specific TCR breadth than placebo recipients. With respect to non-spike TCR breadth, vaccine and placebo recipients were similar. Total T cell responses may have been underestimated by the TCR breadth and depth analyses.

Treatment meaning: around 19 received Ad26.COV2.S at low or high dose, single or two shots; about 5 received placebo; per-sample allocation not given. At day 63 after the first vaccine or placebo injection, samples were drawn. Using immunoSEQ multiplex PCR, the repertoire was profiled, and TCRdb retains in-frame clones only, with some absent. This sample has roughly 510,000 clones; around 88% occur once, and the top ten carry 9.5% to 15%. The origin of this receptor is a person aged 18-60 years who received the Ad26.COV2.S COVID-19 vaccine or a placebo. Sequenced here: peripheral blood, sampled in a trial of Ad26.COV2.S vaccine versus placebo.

The DNA of the CDR3 is TGTGCCAGCAGCCCAAGTGGCCTAGCGGCCACATTCTACGAGCAGTACTTC. It translates to CASSPSGLAATFYEQYF. The chain links TRBV11-2 to TRBJ2-7; 7 bases are a match to TRBD2. The CDR3 spans 17 residues. V was pared by 5 bases and J by 3 bases, with 16 bases of the junction left unmatched. The germline V gene encodes CDR1 SGHAT and CDR2 FQNNGV.